The entry below describes one T cell receptor beta chain. The antigen is unknown. TCRdb re-called the 5' RACE reads with MiXCR, one entry per CDR3 protein. The table lists 1.5 million or so distinct CDR3 sequences, around 29% of them singletons. The data are from a study of identical twins. Regarding the study as a whole: Memory repertoires showed no such pattern, whereas abundant cord blood beta clonotypes carried fewer insertions. Sequences that were out-of-frame, alpha and twin-shared displayed an excess of low generation probability.

V was pared by 2 bases and J by 10 bases, with 11 bases between. The CDR3 has 11 amino acids. From germline, CDR1 is SQVTM and CDR2 ANQGSEA. Sequencing was done on a sample of cord blood. V usage is TRBV29-1 and J usage is TRBJ1-1; the D is unclear. The sequence derives from a newborn girl in good health. DNA for the CDR3: TGCAGCGTTGAACCGCCCTCGCTAGCTTTCTTT. Translated: CSVEPPSLAFF.